This record covers a single TCR beta chain. This clonotype was seen ten or more times. Its specific antigen is unknown. No clone much larger than this one lies a single base away; base qualities are absent. The data originate from a study of Graves' ophthalmopathy and Graves' hyperthyroidism listed by TCRdb under 2018. Regarding the complete study: Peripheral blood was collected at initial diagnosis, prior to any treatment. To tell Graves' ophthalmopathy apart from Graves' hyperthyroidism, and to predict which patients would progress to ophthalmopathy, the study relied on TCR beta repertoire signatures. In total, some 130 blood samples were TCR-sequenced: some 40 ophthalmopathy, some 80 hyperthyroidism and some 17 hyperthyroidism-to-ophthalmopathy patients. To explore V-J signatures that separate ophthalmopathy from hyperthyroidism, a discovery set of about 100 patients was enrolled, consisting of about 41 with ophthalmopathy and approximately 57 with stable hyperthyroidism. An independent validation cohort was composed of around 19 hyperthyroidism patients and around 16 patients who later progressed from hyperthyroidism to ophthalmopathy. In roughly 6 hyperthyroidism patients, T-cell repertoires of thyroid tissue and blood were compared. After sampling, hyperthyroidism patients received methimazole starting at 30 mg daily, and ophthalmopathy patients received high-dose intravenous methylprednisolone. The roughly 99 discovery patients were divided at random into training and test sets in a 7:3 ratio.

Study-wide findings and limitations: Most expanded thyroid clonotypes with a frequency above 0.001 also appeared in blood, which suggests that blood repertoires may reflect the immune response in the thyroid. In validation, the model predicted ophthalmopathy progression with about 64% sensitivity and roughly 72% specificity; eleven to twelve predicted patients were CT-confirmed with GO in a median of around 6 months. Sample size was not predetermined statistically, and investigators were not blinded to group allocation. The 13-signature model separated ophthalmopathy from stable hyperthyroidism with approximately 88% sensitivity and about 84% specificity in cross-validation, and 80%/75% in the test set.

The ophthalmopathy patients had moderately to severely active disease, with a Clinical Activity Score of 3 or higher, a NOSPECS grade of 4 or higher, and a disease duration of less than 3 months. Patients were excluded if they had other autoimmune diseases, uncontrolled infections, pregnancy or lactation. Clinical symptoms, serum thyroxine, TRAb, thyroid ultrasound and orbital computed tomography were used for diagnosis. PBMCs were isolated from about 10 ml of fresh peripheral blood by Ficoll-Paque density gradient centrifugation. Total RNA was extracted with Trizol reagent and quality-checked on an Agilent 2100 Bioanalyzer. The CDR3 runs 14 residues from the cysteine to the phenylalanine. Kept here is only the CDR3 DNA, which spans 42 bases and is read in frame from base 1. Trimming removed 5 bases from V and 4 bases from J; the gene matches leave 4 bases unexplained. CDR1 and CDR2 are drawn from the germline V gene: MNHEY, SVGEGT.

TCR beta CDR3 regions were amplified from RNA transcripts for repertoire sequencing. HTBI primers and the Qiagen OneStep RT-PCR kit were used in a first-round RT-PCR, which was followed by a second-round multiplex PCR, size selection and purification. The libraries underwent paired-end sequencing with 100 bp reads on an Illumina HiSeq2000. The study's own analysis went as follows. Reads were processed with SOAPnuke, discarding reads with adapters, uncalled bases, mean Phred below 15, or no exact constant-primer or identifier match. COPE v1.2.5 was used to merge high-quality paired reads. Each unique nucleotide sequence was defined as a clonotype, and clonotypes were aligned to IMGT TRB V, D and J references with MiTCR v1.1. The analysis was limited to V-J combinations with a frequency above 0.0001, which together covered approximately 99% of the repertoires. A TCR clonal expansion and chaos score per V-J combination was defined as the ratio of F50 clonal expansion to chaos observed in the TCRdist matrix. Welch's t-statistics and random forest were used to narrow the features down to over ten V-J combinations, which were then fed into a naive Bayes classifier. Thyroid-blood repertoire similarity was quantified with the Morisita-Horn index. The public reads were quality trimmed at Q25 with fastp and then assembled into clones with MiXCR by TCRdb, keeping productive beta chains. Each CDR3 protein appears once, grouped with its most common genes and DNA. In this record, the V and J calls reflect TCRdb's handling and not the investigators' own analysis. For this sample the table gives roughly 400,000 distinct CDR3 sequences, of which 15% to 20% were detected only once. The ten largest clonotypes hold around 1.5% of the sample.

The sequencing sample was made of peripheral blood. The receptor was derived from a young woman with Graves' ophthalmopathy. Donor details come from another sample of the same person, matched by shared clones. The V and J genes are TRBV6-2 or TRBV6-3 and TRBJ2-5; 10 bases in the junction line up with TRBD2. The bases read TGTGCCAGCAGTCCCCCTAGCGGGAGAGAGACCCAGTACTTC. Its coded protein is CASSPPSGRETQYF.